There are a few counts of the clone carrying this TCR beta chain. Germline values: CDR1 MNHEY, CDR2 SMNVEV (reference sequence). V was trimmed by 7 bases and J by 4 bases, leaving 13 bases between them. The CDR3 totals 13 residues. These data are taken from a study of blood T cell repertoires in COVID-19. TCRdb's table, derived via immunoSEQ multiplex PCR, lists solely in-frame clones and lacks some. The sample records around 330,000 clones, about 91% being singletons. Specimen: PBMCs or T cells enriched from blood (not recorded which). The chain employs TRBV27 and TRBJ1-1; possibly TRBD1 for D (6 bases). The clonotype was recovered from a woman under 30 who had recovered from COVID-19. The CDR3 region has the DNA TGTGCCAGCATCGAGGGGGAGGGCACTGAAGCTTTCTTT. Residues: CASIEGEGTEAFF.